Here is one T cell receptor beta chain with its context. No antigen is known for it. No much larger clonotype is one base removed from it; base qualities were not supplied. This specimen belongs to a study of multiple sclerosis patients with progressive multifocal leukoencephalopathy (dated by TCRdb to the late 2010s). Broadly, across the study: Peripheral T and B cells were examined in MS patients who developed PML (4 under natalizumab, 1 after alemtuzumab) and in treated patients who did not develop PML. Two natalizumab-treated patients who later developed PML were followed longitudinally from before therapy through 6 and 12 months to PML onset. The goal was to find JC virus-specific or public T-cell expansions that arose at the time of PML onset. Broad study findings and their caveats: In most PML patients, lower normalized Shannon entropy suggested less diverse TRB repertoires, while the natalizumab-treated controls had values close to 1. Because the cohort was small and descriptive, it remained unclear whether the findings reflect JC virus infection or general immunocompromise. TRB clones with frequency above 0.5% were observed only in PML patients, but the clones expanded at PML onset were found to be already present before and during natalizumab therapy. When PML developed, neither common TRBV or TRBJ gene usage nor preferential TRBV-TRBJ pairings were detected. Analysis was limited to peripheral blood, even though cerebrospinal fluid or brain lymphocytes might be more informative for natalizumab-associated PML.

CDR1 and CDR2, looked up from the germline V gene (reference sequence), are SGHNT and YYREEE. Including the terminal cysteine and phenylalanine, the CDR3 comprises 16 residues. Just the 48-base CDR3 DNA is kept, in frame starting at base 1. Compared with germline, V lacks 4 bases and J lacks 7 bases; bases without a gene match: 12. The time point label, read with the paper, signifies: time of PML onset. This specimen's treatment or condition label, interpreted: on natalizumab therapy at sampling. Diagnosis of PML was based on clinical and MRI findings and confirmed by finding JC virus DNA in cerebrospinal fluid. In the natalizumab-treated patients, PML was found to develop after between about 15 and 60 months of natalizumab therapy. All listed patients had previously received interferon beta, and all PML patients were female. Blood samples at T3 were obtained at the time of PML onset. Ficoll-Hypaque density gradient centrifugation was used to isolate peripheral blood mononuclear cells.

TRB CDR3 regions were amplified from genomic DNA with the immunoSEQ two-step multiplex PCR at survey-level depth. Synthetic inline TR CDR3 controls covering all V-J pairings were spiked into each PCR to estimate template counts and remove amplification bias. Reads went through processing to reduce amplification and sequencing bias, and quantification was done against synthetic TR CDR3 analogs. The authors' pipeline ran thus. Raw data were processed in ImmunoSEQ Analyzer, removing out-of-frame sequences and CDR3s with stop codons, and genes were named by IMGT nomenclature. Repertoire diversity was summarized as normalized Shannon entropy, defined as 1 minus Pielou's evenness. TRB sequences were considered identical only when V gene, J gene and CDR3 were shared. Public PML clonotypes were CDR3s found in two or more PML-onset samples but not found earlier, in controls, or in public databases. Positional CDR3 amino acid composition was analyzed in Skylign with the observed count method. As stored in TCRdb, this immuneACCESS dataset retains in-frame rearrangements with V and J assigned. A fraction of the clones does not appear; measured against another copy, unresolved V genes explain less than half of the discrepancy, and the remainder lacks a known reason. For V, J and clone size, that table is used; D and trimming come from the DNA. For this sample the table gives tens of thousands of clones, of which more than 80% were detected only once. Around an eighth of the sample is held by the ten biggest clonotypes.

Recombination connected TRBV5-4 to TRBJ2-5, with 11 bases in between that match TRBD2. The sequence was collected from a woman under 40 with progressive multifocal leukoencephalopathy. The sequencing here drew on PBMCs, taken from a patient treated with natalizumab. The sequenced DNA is TGTGCCAGCAGCCCTGGTAGCGGGGGGGCCGGGGTGACCCAGTACTTC. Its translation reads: CASSPGSGGAGVTQYF.